The clone carrying this T cell receptor (beta chain) has just one count. Its antigen is unknown. Resections took place in Japan or China from 2014 to 2017. Trimming took 5 bases from V and 0 from J, leaving 11 bases between them. The germline V gene encodes CDR1 SGHDN and CDR2 FVKESK. The CDR3 has 16 residues. TCRdb's table, derived via immunoSEQ multiplex PCR, lists solely in-frame clones and lacks some. The table has about 6,100 clones, just under 80% seen once. This entry belongs to a study of immune evolution from preneoplasia to lung adenocarcinoma. Overall study: HLA loss of heterozygosity: about 7% AIS, less than 18% MIA, about 30% ADC, none AAH.

Regarding the study as a whole: From normal lung to invasive adenocarcinoma, top clone frequencies appeared to decrease.

Sequenced input: FFPE minimally invasive lung adenocarcinoma tissue. The clonotype was recovered from a person aged 50-75 years with lung adenocarcinoma. The chain recombines TRBV14 with TRBJ1-6; D remains unclear. CDR3 sequence reads: CASSSLTDSYNSPLHF. The CDR3 DNA reads as TGTGCCAGCAGCTCCTTGACTGACTCCTATAATTCACCCCTCCACTTT.